These T cell receptor beta chains were read from a single sample in a study of shared clonotypes between healthy human individuals. Sequencing used immunoSEQ multiplex PCR; TCRdb keeps in-frame clones, though not all of them. The sample carries approximately 1.1 million clones, about 80% recorded once. The material sequenced was memory CD4+ T cells from PBMCs. The source is a man aged 18 to 29 in good health. Some clones in this sample may be carry-over from other donors' samples. Each CDR3 is given with its conserved first and last residue. Fields, in order: V gene, clone size, J gene, D gene, CDR3 DNA, CDR3 protein. A D gene is named only where the DNA matches it firmly. Not all rows give a size; the values are once, few, many and, for expanded clones, a class.

v_gene: TRBV5-1
abundance: NA
j_gene: TRBJ2-5
d_gene: TRBD2
CDR3nt: TGCGCCAGCAGCCGGGGGACTAGCGGTTTTTACCAAGAGACCCAGTACTTC
CDR3aa: CASSRGTSGFYQETQYF

v_gene: TRBV29-1
abundance: NA
j_gene: TRBJ2-7
d_gene: NA
CDR3nt: TGCAGCGTTGAAGACAGGGCGAAGAGCTCCTACGAGCAGTACTTC
CDR3aa: CSVEDRAKSSYEQYF

v_gene: TRBV19
abundance: NA
j_gene: TRBJ2-6
d_gene: NA
CDR3nt: TGTGCCAGTAGTGCCGGGACGAGTCGTGGGGCCAACGTCCTGACTTTC
CDR3aa: CASSAGTSRGANVLTF

v_gene: TRBV11-3
abundance: NA
j_gene: TRBJ2-7
d_gene: TRBD1
CDR3nt: TGTGCCAGCAGCCAGACAGGGGGGTACGAGCAGTACTTC
CDR3aa: CASSQTGGYEQYF

v_gene: TRBV7-2
abundance: once
j_gene: TRBJ2-1
d_gene: NA
CDR3nt: TGTGCCAGCAGCACGAACAATGAGCAGTTCTTC
CDR3aa: CASSTNNEQFF

v_gene: TRBV7-7
abundance: NA
j_gene: TRBJ2-5
d_gene: TRBD1
CDR3nt: TGTGCCAGCAGCTTAGGGACAGGGGAGGAGACCCAGTACTTC
CDR3aa: CASSLGTGEETQYF

v_gene: TRBV19
abundance: NA
j_gene: TRBJ2-3
d_gene: TRBD2
CDR3nt: TGTGCCAGTAGCCGGTCGGGACTAGCGGGAGGAAGTAGCACAGATACGCAGTATTTT
CDR3aa: CASSRSGLAGGSSTDTQYF

v_gene: TRBV4-1
abundance: NA
j_gene: TRBJ2-7
d_gene: NA
CDR3nt: TGCGCCAGCAGCCATACACAGGGACCCCAGTACGAGCAGTACTTC
CDR3aa: CASSHTQGPQYEQYF

v_gene: TRBV7-3
abundance: NA
j_gene: TRBJ2-1
d_gene: TRBD2
CDR3nt: TGTGCCAGCAGCTCTACTGAAGCGGGGCCAAAGTTCTTC
CDR3aa: CASSSTEAGPKFF

v_gene: TRBV5-6
abundance: NA
j_gene: TRBJ2-2
d_gene: NA
CDR3nt: TGTGCCAGCAGCTTCTTAGCTGGCCCTAACACCGGGGAGCTGTTTTTT
CDR3aa: CASSFLAGPNTGELFF

v_gene: TRBV6-4
abundance: NA
j_gene: TRBJ2-1
d_gene: NA
CDR3nt: TGTGCCAGCAGTCCGGATAACAATGAGCAGTTCTTC
CDR3aa: CASSPDNNEQFF

v_gene: TRBV11-2
abundance: NA
j_gene: TRBJ2-1
d_gene: NA
CDR3nt: TGTGCCAGCGAAAGGGGGGAGGGTAAGTCTTACAATGAGCAGTTCTTC
CDR3aa: CASERGEGKSYNEQFF

v_gene: TRBV12-5
abundance: NA
j_gene: TRBJ2-5
d_gene: NA
CDR3nt: TGTGCTAGTAGTCTGTCCCAAGAGACCCAGTACTTC
CDR3aa: CASSLSQETQYF

v_gene: TRBV30
abundance: NA
j_gene: TRBJ1-4
d_gene: NA
CDR3nt: TGTGCCTGGAGTGTATTAGGGTTCAGACGTGGAAAACTGTTTTTT
CDR3aa: CAWSVLGFRRGKLFF

v_gene: TRBV23-1
abundance: few
j_gene: TRBJ1-5
d_gene: TRBD1
CDR3nt: TGCGCCAGCAGTCAGGCCCGACAGGGAGAGGATCAGCCCCAGCATTTT
CDR3aa: CASSQARQGEDQPQHF

v_gene: TRBV4-1
abundance: NA
j_gene: TRBJ1-1
d_gene: NA
CDR3nt: TGCGCCAGCAGCGGGGAGGGCGGATATATCACTGAAGCTTTCTTT
CDR3aa: CASSGEGGYITEAFF

v_gene: TRBV5-1
abundance: NA
j_gene: TRBJ2-1
d_gene: NA
CDR3nt: TGCGCCAGCAGCTTGACAGGCAATGAGCAGTTCTTC
CDR3aa: CASSLTGNEQFF

v_gene: TRBV30
abundance: NA
j_gene: TRBJ2-3
d_gene: NA
CDR3nt: TGTGCCTGGGTCCCCCCCCCGACCGGGCCCCAGAGATATACGCAGTATTTT
CDR3aa: CAWVPPPTGPQRYTQYF

v_gene: TRBV2
abundance: NA
j_gene: TRBJ2-1
d_gene: TRBD2
CDR3nt: TGTGCCAGCAGAAAGGGGAGGGTAAGCTCCTACAATGAGCAGTTCTTC
CDR3aa: CASRKGRVSSYNEQFF

v_gene: TRBV5-1
abundance: NA
j_gene: TRBJ2-3
d_gene: NA
CDR3nt: TGCGCCAGCAGCTTTCTAGCGTTAACTAGCACAGATACGCAGTATTTT
CDR3aa: CASSFLALTSTDTQYF

v_gene: TRBV5-1
abundance: NA
j_gene: TRBJ2-7
d_gene: NA
CDR3nt: TGCGCCAGCAGCTTGGGCGGTACCAGCTCCTACGAGCAGTACTTC
CDR3aa: CASSLGGTSSYEQYF

v_gene: TRBV28
abundance: NA
j_gene: TRBJ2-2
d_gene: NA
CDR3nt: TGTGCCGGAAAAGGGGCGGGGAACACCGGGGAGCTGTTTTTT
CDR3aa: CAGKGAGNTGELFF

v_gene: TRBV7-9
abundance: NA
j_gene: TRBJ2-2
d_gene: NA
CDR3nt: TGTGCCAGCAGCTCGGGACGGCGGGAGCTGTTTTTT
CDR3aa: CASSSGRRELFF

v_gene: TRBV25-1
abundance: NA
j_gene: TRBJ1-4
d_gene: TRBD1
CDR3nt: TGTGCCAGCCGGGACAGGGGCGGTGAAAAACTGTTTTTT
CDR3aa: CASRDRGGEKLFF

v_gene: TRBV18
abundance: NA
j_gene: TRBJ2-7
d_gene: NA
CDR3nt: TGTGCCAGCTCCGGAGCCTACGAGCAGTACTTC
CDR3aa: CASSGAYEQYF

v_gene: TRBV27
abundance: NA
j_gene: TRBJ2-2
d_gene: TRBD2
CDR3nt: TGTGCCAGCAGTACTTTCCTTAGCGGGAGAAGTTACGGGGAGCTGTTTTTT
CDR3aa: CASSTFLSGRSYGELFF

v_gene: TRBV9
abundance: NA
j_gene: TRBJ1-2
d_gene: NA
CDR3nt: TGTGCCAGCAGCGCAGAACAGGGATTATATGGCTACACCTTC
CDR3aa: CASSAEQGLYGYTF

v_gene: TRBV2
abundance: NA
j_gene: TRBJ2-5
d_gene: NA
CDR3nt: TGTGCCAGCAGTGATTCGAGAGAGACCCAGTACTTC
CDR3aa: CASSDSRETQYF

v_gene: TRBV2
abundance: NA
j_gene: TRBJ1-1
d_gene: NA
CDR3nt: TGTGCCAGCAGTAGGGACGGCATGAACACTGAAGCTTTCTTT
CDR3aa: CASSRDGMNTEAFF

v_gene: TRBV28
abundance: NA
j_gene: TRBJ1-3
d_gene: NA
CDR3nt: TGTGCCAGCAGTTTATGGGACACTGGAAACACCATATATTTT
CDR3aa: CASSLWDTGNTIYF

v_gene: TRBV15
abundance: NA
j_gene: TRBJ1-4
d_gene: NA
CDR3nt: TGTGCCACCAGCCCGGGGGCAACTGAAAAACTGTTTTTT
CDR3aa: CATSPGATEKLFF

v_gene: TRBV7-2
abundance: NA
j_gene: TRBJ1-3
d_gene: NA
CDR3nt: TGTGCCAGCAGCTTAGAGGGTCAGACGATTGGAAACACCATATATTTT
CDR3aa: CASSLEGQTIGNTIYF

v_gene: TRBV18
abundance: NA
j_gene: TRBJ2-1
d_gene: NA
CDR3nt: TGTGCCAGCTCACCACCTCCAGCGGCCCCATACAATGAGCAGTTCTTC
CDR3aa: CASSPPPAAPYNEQFF

v_gene: TRBV28
abundance: NA
j_gene: TRBJ2-7
d_gene: TRBD1
CDR3nt: TGTGCCAGCAGTTTGACAGGGGGGTACGAGCAGTACTTC
CDR3aa: CASSLTGGYEQYF

v_gene: TRBV7-2
abundance: NA
j_gene: TRBJ2-1
d_gene: NA
CDR3nt: TGTGCCAGCAGCTCTTTCGGAGTTGGGGAGCAGTTCTTC
CDR3aa: CASSSFGVGEQFF

v_gene: TRBV21-1
abundance: few
j_gene: TRBJ1-1
d_gene: NA
CDR3nt: TGTGCCAGCAGCCCCTGGGAGGAGAGGGAGGGCACTGAAGCTTTCTTT
CDR3aa: CASSPWEEREGTEAFF

v_gene: TRBV9
abundance: NA
j_gene: TRBJ2-1
d_gene: NA
CDR3nt: TGTGCCAGCAGCGCGTGGGGTGAGGGGGAGTGGTTCTTC
CDR3aa: CASSAWGEGEWFF

v_gene: TRBV5-1
abundance: NA
j_gene: TRBJ2-3
d_gene: TRBD1
CDR3nt: TGCGCCAGCAGCGTGGGACAGCTCACAGATACGCAGTATTTT
CDR3aa: CASSVGQLTDTQYF

v_gene: TRBV18
abundance: NA
j_gene: TRBJ1-3
d_gene: TRBD1
CDR3nt: TGTGCCAGCTCACGGGGACAGGGACGCTCTGGAAACACCATATATTTT
CDR3aa: CASSRGQGRSGNTIYF

v_gene: TRBV7-3
abundance: NA
j_gene: TRBJ1-1
d_gene: NA
CDR3nt: TGTGCCAGCAGCTTAAGTCCCGGCAGGGCGAAGATTGAAGCTTTCTTT
CDR3aa: CASSLSPGRAKIEAFF

v_gene: TRBV10-3
abundance: NA
j_gene: TRBJ2-1
d_gene: NA
CDR3nt: TGTGCCATCAGTCCATCACTCTCGACTGTATTGAATGAGCAGTTCTTC
CDR3aa: CAISPSLSTVLNEQFF

v_gene: TRBV13
abundance: few
j_gene: TRBJ2-2
d_gene: NA
CDR3nt: TGTGCCAGCAGCTTCCCCCAGGGGACCGGGGAGCTGTTTTTT
CDR3aa: CASSFPQGTGELFF

v_gene: TRBV19
abundance: NA
j_gene: TRBJ1-1
d_gene: NA
CDR3nt: TGTGCCAGTAATAGGGCGGCCGAGACTGAAGCTTTCTTT
CDR3aa: CASNRAAETEAFF

v_gene: TRBV5-1
abundance: NA
j_gene: TRBJ2-1
d_gene: NA
CDR3nt: TGCGCCAGCAGCTCCAACTTGGACGAGCAGTTCTTC
CDR3aa: CASSSNLDEQFF

v_gene: TRBV6-6
abundance: NA
j_gene: TRBJ2-6
d_gene: NA
CDR3nt: TGTGCCAGCAGTCCAGGGGGGACTGGGGCCAACGTCCTGACTTTC
CDR3aa: CASSPGGTGANVLTF

v_gene: TRBV7-9
abundance: NA
j_gene: TRBJ1-4
d_gene: NA
CDR3nt: TGTGCCAGCAGCCCAGGAGGGTTTAGTGAAAAACTGTTTTTT
CDR3aa: CASSPGGFSEKLFF

v_gene: TRBV7-9
abundance: few
j_gene: TRBJ2-1
d_gene: NA
CDR3nt: TGTGCCAGCAGCCCCCCGACTAGTAATGAGCAGTTCTTC
CDR3aa: CASSPPTSNEQFF

v_gene: TRBV28
abundance: NA
j_gene: TRBJ2-7
d_gene: TRBD2
CDR3nt: TGTGCCAGCAGTTATACTAGCGGAATCTACGAGCAGTACTTC
CDR3aa: CASSYTSGIYEQYF

v_gene: TRBV5-4
abundance: NA
j_gene: TRBJ2-5
d_gene: NA
CDR3nt: TGTGCCAGCAGCCCAACGGGCCAAAATCGAGAGACCCAGTACTTC
CDR3aa: CASSPTGQNRETQYF

v_gene: TRBV4-2
abundance: few
j_gene: TRBJ2-3
d_gene: NA
CDR3nt: TGTGCCAGCAGCCGCCAGGGGCGGGATACGCAGTATTTT
CDR3aa: CASSRQGRDTQYF

v_gene: TRBV19
abundance: NA
j_gene: TRBJ1-4
d_gene: TRBD1
CDR3nt: TGTGCCAGTAGCCGACAGGGAGGAGAGGAAAAACTGTTTTTT
CDR3aa: CASSRQGGEEKLFF

v_gene: TRBV11-2
abundance: NA
j_gene: TRBJ1-5
d_gene: NA
CDR3nt: TGTGCCAGCAGCCGACAACCGAATCAGCCCCAGCATTTT
CDR3aa: CASSRQPNQPQHF

v_gene: TRBV5-1
abundance: NA
j_gene: TRBJ2-1
d_gene: NA
CDR3nt: TGCGCCAGCAGCTTAGGGGACTGGTACAATGAGCAGTTCTTC
CDR3aa: CASSLGDWYNEQFF

v_gene: TRBV5-4
abundance: NA
j_gene: TRBJ2-3
d_gene: TRBD2
CDR3nt: TGTGCCAGCAGCTCGCGGACTAGCGGCACAGATACGCAGTATTTT
CDR3aa: CASSSRTSGTDTQYF

v_gene: TRBV5-4
abundance: NA
j_gene: TRBJ2-2
d_gene: NA
CDR3nt: TGTGCCAGCAGCTTGGCCGTCGGGCCGTTAAACACCGGGGAGCTGTTTTTT
CDR3aa: CASSLAVGPLNTGELFF

v_gene: TRBV11-2
abundance: many
j_gene: TRBJ2-7
d_gene: NA
CDR3nt: TGTGCCAGCAGCTTGGTCCGAGCAAACTTATACGAGCAGTACTTC
CDR3aa: CASSLVRANLYEQYF

v_gene: TRBV4-1
abundance: NA
j_gene: TRBJ1-4
d_gene: NA
CDR3nt: TGCGCCAGCAGCCAAGGGGGCAGTGAAAAACTGTTTTTT
CDR3aa: CASSQGGSEKLFF